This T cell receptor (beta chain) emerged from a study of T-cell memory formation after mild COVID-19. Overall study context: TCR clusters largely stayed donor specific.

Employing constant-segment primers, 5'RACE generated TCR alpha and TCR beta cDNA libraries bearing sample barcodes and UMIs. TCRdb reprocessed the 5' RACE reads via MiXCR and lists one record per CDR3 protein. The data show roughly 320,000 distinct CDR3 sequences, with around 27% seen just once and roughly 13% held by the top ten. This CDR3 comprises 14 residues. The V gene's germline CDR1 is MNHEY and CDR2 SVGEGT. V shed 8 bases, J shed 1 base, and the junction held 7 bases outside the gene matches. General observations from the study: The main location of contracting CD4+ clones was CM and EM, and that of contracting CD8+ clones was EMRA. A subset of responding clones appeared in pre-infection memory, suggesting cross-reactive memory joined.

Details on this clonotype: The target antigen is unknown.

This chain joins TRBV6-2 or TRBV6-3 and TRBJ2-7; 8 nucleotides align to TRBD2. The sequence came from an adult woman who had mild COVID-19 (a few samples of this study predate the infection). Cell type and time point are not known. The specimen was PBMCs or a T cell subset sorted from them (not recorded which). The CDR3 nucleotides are TGTGCCAGCTGCACTAGCGGCCCTTCCTACGAGCAGTACTTC. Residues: CASCTSGPSYEQYF.